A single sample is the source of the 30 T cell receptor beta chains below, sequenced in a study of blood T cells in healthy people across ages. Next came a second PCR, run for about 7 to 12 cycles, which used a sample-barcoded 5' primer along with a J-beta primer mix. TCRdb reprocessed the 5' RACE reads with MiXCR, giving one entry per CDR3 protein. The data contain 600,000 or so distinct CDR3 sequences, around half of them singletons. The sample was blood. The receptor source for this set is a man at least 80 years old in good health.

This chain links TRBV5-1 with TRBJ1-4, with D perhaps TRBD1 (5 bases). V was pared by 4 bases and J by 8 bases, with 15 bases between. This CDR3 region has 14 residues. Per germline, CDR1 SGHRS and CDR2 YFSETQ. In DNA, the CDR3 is TGCGCCAGCAGCCCGGCGGGAAGGGACGAAAAACTGTTTTTT. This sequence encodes CASSPAGRDEKLFF.

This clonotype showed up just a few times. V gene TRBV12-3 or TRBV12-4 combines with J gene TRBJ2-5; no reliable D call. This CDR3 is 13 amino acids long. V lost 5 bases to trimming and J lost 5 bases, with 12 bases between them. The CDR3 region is CASSVQDRETQYF. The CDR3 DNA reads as TGTGCCAGCAGTGTCCAGGATAGGGAGACCCAGTACTTC.

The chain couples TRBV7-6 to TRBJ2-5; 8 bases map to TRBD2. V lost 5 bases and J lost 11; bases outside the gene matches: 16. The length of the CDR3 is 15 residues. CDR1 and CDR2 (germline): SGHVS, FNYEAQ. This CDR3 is CASSDTRAGVGEQYF. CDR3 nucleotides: TGTGCCAGCAGCGACACACGAGCGGGAGTGGGTGAGCAGTACTTC.

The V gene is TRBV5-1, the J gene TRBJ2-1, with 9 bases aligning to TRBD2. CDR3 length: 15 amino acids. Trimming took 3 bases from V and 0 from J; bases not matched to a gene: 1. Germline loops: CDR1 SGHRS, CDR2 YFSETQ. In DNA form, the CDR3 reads TGCGCCAGCAGCTCAGCGGGGGGCTCCTACAATGAGCAGTTCTTC. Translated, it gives CASSSAGGSYNEQFF.

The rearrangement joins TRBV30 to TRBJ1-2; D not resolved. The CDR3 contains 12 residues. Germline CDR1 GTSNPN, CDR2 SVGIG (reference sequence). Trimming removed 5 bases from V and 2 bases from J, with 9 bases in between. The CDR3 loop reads CAWSLTNYGYTF. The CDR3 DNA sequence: TGTGCCTGGTCCTTGACGAACTATGGCTACACCTTC.

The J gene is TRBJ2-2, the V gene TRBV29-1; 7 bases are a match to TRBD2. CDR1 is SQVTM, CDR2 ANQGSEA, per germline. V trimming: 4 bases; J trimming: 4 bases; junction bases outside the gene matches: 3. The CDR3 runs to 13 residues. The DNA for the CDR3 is TGCAGCGTTGGTGGGGGGGGCACCGGGGAGCTGTTTTTT. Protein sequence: CSVGGGGTGELFF.

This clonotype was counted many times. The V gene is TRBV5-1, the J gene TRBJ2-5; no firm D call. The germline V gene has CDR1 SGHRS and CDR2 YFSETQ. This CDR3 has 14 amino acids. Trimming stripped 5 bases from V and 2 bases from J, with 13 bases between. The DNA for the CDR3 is TGCGCCAGCAGTTTACCGGGCCAACAAGAGACCCAGTACTTC. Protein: CASSLPGQQETQYF. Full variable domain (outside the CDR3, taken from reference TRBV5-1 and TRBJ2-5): KAGVTQTPRYLIKTRGQQVTLSCSPISGHRSVSWYQQTPGQGLQFLFEYFSETQRNKGNFPGRFSGRQFSNSRSEMNVSTLELGDSALYLCASSLPGQQETQYFGPGTRLLVL.

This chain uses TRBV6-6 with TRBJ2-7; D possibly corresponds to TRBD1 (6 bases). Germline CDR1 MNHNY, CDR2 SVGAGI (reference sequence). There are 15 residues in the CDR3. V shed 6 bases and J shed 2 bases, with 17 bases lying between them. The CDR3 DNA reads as TGTGCCAGCAGCGAGAGACAGGACAGTACCTACGAGCAGTACTTC. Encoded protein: CASSERQDSTYEQYF.

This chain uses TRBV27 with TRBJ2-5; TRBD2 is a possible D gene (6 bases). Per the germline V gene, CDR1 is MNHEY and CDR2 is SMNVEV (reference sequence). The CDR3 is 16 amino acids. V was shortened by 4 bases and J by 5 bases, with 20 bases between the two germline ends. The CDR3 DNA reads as TGTGCCAGCAGTTCACCCCGGGACCAAGGGAGGGAGACCCAGTACTTC. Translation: CASSSPRDQGRETQYF.

The CDR3 reads CASSNLLTGLKNTEAFF. The DNA of the CDR3 is TGTGCCAGCAGTAACCTTTTGACAGGGTTAAAGAACACTGAAGCTTTCTTT. This chain links TRBV6-2 or TRBV6-3 with TRBJ1-1, with 7 nucleotides matching TRBD1. Per the germline V gene, CDR1 is MNHEY and CDR2 is SVGEGT. This CDR3 comprises 17 residues. J was trimmed by 1 base and V by 5 bases; bases with no gene match: 13.

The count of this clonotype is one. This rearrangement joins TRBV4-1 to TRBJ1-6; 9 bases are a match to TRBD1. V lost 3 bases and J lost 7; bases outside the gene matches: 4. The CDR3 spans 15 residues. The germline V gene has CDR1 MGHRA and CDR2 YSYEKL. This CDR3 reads CASSHDGTGNSPLHF. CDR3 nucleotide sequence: TGCGCCAGCAGCCACGACGGGACAGGGAATTCACCCCTCCACTTT.

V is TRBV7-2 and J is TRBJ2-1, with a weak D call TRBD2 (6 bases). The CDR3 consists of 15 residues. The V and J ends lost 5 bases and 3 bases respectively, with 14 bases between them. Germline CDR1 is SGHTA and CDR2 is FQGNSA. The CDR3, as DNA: TGTGCCAGCAGCCTAAAGGCGGGGTTCTACAATGAGCAGTTCTTC. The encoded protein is CASSLKAGFYNEQFF.

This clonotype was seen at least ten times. The CDR3 is CASSTPGGYTF. The CDR3 DNA reads TGTGCCAGCAGCACACCTGGTGGCTACACCTTC. This rearrangement joins TRBV6-5 to TRBJ1-2; D ambiguous. This CDR3 region has 11 residues. Germline V gene sequence: CDR1 MNHEY, CDR2 SVGAGI. With 6 bases removed from V and 7 bases from J, the gap between germline ends came to 9 bases.

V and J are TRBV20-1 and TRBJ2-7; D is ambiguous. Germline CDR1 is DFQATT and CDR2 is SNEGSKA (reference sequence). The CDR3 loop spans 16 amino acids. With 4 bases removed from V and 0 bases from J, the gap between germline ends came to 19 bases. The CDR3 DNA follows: TGCAGTGCTAAGGCCCCTCCGGAGCTGGCCTCCTACGAGCAGTACTTC. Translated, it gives CSAKAPPELASYEQYF.

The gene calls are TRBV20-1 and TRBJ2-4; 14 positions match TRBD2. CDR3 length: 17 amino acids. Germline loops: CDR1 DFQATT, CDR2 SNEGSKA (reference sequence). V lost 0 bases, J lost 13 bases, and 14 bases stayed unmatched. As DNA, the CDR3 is TGCAGTGCTAGAGATCCCACGGGACTAGCGGGAGAAGTTGAGCAGTACTTC. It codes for CSARDPTGLAGEVEQYF.

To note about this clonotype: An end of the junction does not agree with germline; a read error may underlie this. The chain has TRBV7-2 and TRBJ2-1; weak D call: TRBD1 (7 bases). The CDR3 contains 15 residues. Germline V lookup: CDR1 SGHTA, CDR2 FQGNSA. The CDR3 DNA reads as TGTGCCGGCAGCCCCGCGGGACAGTACTACAATGAGCAGTTCTTC. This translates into CAGSPAGQYYNEQFF.

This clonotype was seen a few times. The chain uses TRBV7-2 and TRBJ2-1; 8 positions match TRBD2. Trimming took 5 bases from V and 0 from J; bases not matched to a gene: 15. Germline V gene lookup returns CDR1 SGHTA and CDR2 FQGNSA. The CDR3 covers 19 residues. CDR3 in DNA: TGTGCCAGCAGCCCAACCGGGACTAGGGTCACGAGCTCCTACAATGAGCAGTTCTTC. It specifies CASSPTGTRVTSSYNEQFF.

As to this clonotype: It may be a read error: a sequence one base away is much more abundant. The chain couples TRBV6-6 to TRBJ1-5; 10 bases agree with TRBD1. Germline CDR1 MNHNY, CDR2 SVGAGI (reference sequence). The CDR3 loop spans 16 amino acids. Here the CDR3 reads CASSSGQGQSSQPQHF. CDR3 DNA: TGTGCCAGCAGCTCGGGACAGGGGCAAAGCAGTCAGCCCCAGCATTTT.

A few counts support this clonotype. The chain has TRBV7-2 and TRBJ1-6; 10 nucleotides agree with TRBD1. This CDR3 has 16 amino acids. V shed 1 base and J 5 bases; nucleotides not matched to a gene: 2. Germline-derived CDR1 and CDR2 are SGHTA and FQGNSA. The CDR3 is CASSLGQGADNSPLHF. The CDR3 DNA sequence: TGTGCCAGCAGCTTAGGACAGGGGGCGGATAATTCACCCCTCCACTTT.

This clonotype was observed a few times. The CDR3 coding sequence is TGTGCCAGCAGCATAATTTGTGGTGGGGCCAACGTCCTGACTTTC. It encodes CASSIICGGANVLTF. V gene TRBV21-1 combines with J gene TRBJ2-6. TRBV21-1 counts as a pseudogene. The CDR3 extends over 15 amino acids.

Here the CDR3 DNA reads TGTGCCAGCAGCCAAGAAGGGCAGTTGTACGAGCAGTACTTC. Its translation is CASSQEGQLYEQYF. This sequence joins TRBV4-2 and TRBJ2-7; D unresolved. Germline V gives CDR1 LGHNA, CDR2 YNFKEQ. Trimming took 0 bases from V and 4 from J, leaving 10 bases between them. This CDR3 is built from 14 residues.

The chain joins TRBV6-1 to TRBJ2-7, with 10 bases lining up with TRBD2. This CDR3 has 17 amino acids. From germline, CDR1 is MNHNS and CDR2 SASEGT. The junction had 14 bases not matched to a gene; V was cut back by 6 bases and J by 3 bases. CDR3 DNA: TGTGCCAGCAGCCGAGCCCCCACTAGCGGGGCTTACTACGAGCAGTACTTC. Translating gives CASSRAPTSGAYYEQYF.

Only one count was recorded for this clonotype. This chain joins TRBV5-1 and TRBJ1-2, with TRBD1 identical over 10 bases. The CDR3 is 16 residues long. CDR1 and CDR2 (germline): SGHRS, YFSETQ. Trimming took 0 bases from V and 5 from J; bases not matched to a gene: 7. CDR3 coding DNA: TGCGCCAGCAGCTTGGAGACAGGGGGCGCCTGGTATGGCTACACCTTC. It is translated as CASSLETGGAWYGYTF.

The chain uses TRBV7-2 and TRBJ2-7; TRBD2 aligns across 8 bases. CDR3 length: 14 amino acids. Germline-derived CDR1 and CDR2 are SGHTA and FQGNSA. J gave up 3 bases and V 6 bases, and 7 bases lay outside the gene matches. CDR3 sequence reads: CASSPTSGDYEQYF. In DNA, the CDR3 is TGTGCCAGCAGTCCAACTAGCGGAGACTACGAGCAGTACTTC.

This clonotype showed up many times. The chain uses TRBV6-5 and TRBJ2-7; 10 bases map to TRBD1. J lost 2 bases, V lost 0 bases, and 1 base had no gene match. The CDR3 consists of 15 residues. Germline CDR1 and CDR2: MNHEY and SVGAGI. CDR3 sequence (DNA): TGTGCCAGCAGTTACTCGGACAGGGGGGCCTACGAGCAGTACTTC. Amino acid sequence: CASSYSDRGAYEQYF.

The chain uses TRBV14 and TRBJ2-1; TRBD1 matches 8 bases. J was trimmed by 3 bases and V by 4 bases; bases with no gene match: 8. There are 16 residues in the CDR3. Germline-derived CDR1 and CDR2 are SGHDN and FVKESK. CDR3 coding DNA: TGTGCCAGCAGCCCCAACACAGGGGGTATCTACAATGAGCAGTTCTTC. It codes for CASSPNTGGIYNEQFF.

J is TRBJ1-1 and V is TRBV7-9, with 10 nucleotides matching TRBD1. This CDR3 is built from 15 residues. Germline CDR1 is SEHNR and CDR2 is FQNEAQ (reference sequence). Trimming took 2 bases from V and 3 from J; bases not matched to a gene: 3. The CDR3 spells CASSLRQGADTEAFF. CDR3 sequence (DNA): TGTGCCAGCAGCTTAAGACAGGGGGCGGACACTGAAGCTTTCTTT.

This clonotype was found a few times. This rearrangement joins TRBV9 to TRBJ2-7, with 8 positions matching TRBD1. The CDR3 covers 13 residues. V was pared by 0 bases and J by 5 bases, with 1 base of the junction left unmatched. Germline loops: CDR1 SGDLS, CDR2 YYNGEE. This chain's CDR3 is CASSVGTGNEQYF. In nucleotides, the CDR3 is TGTGCCAGCAGCGTAGGGACAGGGAACGAGCAGTACTTC.

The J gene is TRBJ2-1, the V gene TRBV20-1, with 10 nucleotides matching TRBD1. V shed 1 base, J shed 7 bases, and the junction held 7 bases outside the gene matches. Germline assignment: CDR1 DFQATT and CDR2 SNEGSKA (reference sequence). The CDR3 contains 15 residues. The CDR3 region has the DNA TGCAGTGCTAGAGCACCCGGACAGGGGGGTAATGAGCAGTTCTTC. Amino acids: CSARAPGQGGNEQFF.

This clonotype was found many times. The chain's CDR3 is CASSAEMPGAGYGYTF. As DNA, the CDR3 is TGTGCCAGCAGCGCCGAAATGCCAGGCGCGGGCTATGGCTACACCTTC. The gene calls are TRBV7-9 and TRBJ1-2; no definite D call. Per germline, CDR1 SEHNR and CDR2 FQNEAQ (reference sequence). The CDR3 runs 16 residues. With 5 bases removed from V and 4 bases from J, the gap between germline ends came to 20 bases.